Listed here is a single T cell receptor (beta chain). V was trimmed by 5 bases and J by 4 bases, leaving 17 bases between them. The germline gives CDR1 LNHDA, CDR2 SQIVND (reference sequence). There are 16 residues in the CDR3. This sample is part of a study of blood T cell repertoires in COVID-19. Clones were sequenced by immunoSEQ multiplex PCR, and TCRdb holds only the in-frame ones, with some missing. Here the sample spans 85,000 to 110,000 clones, roughly 84% being singletons. The sequencing input was peripheral blood. V and J are TRBV19 and TRBJ2-2; D is perhaps TRBD1 (6 bases). The receptor was isolated from a human donor in a cohort sampled during active COVID-19. The CDR3 bases are TGTGCCAGTAGTGGAAGGGGGAATTATGTCACCGGGGAGCTGTTTTTT. Its translation is CASSGRGNYVTGELFF.